Below, one T cell receptor beta chain is given with its context. The record originates from a study of blood T cell repertoires in COVID-19. As for the study in general: Samples taken during acute and convalescent COVID-19 were collected in the United States, Italy and Spain. T cells, B-cell-depleted T cells, or PBMCs supplied cDNA or gDNA.

Which cohort a participant joined came from the clinical history participants gave. J was trimmed by 5 bases and V by 5 bases; bases with no gene match: 8. The germline V gene encodes CDR1 SGHVS and CDR2 FQNEAQ. The CDR3 contains 15 residues. Per the original data handling: For nucleated cells, counts were estimated from reference gene primer amplification. Profiled with immunoSEQ multiplex PCR; TCRdb holds only in-frame clones, not every one. Clonal size and the V and J genes are those of that table, whereas D and trimming came from the DNA. The data contain approximately 160,000 clones, about 88% of them singletons.

Input material: PBMCs or T cells enriched from blood (not recorded which). The sequence came from a man over 45 who had recovered from COVID-19. This chain joins TRBV7-8 and TRBJ2-1, with 8 bases that match TRBD1. The CDR3 DNA reads as TGTGCCAGCAGCGGGGGACAGGAAACGAACAATGAGCAGTTCTTC. Its protein product is CASSGGQETNNEQFF.